These 22 T cell receptor beta chains were all obtained from the same sample, sequenced in a study of siplizumab effects on memory and regulatory T cells. TCRdb keeps only in-frame clones here, not all; method: immunoSEQ multiplex PCR. The data show approximately 120,000 clones, 92% seen once. The sample was Tregs sorted from blood. Receptor source: a human donor in good health.

The J gene is TRBJ2-3, the V gene TRBV9; D gene uncertain. The V gene's germline CDR1 is SGDLS and CDR2 YYNGEE. V was shortened by 0 bases and J by 8 bases, with 7 bases between the two germline ends. The CDR3 has 12 residues. The CDR3 here is CASSVEVGTQYF. The DNA of the CDR3 is TGTGCCAGCAGCGTAGAAGTCGGTACGCAGTATTTT.

This clone was observed once. The chain couples TRBV5-6 to TRBJ2-7, with D uncertain. Germline lookup yields CDR1 SGHDT and CDR2 YYEEEE. The V and J ends lost 4 bases and 2 bases respectively, with 13 bases between them. This CDR3 region has 14 residues. CDR3 residues: CASSHTLYTYEQYF. The CDR3 bases are TGTGCCAGCAGCCACACTCTTTATACCTACGAGCAGTACTTC.

This clone was seen just once. The rearrangement joins TRBV5-1 to TRBJ2-2; TRBD2 might be the D (6 bases). CDR1 is SGHRS, CDR2 YFSETQ, per germline. The CDR3 has 15 residues. V lost 5 bases and J lost 4, with 15 bases in between. The CDR3 reads CASRSQGLSTGELFF. CDR3 nucleotide sequence: TGCGCCAGCAGATCCCAGGGACTTTCCACCGGGGAGCTGTTTTTT.

The gene calls are TRBV19 and TRBJ1-5; 9 bases agree with TRBD1. The V and J ends lost 5 bases and 3 bases, in that order; junction bases with no gene match: 11. The CDR3 totals 17 residues. Per the germline V gene, CDR1 is LNHDA and CDR2 is SQIVND (reference sequence). This CDR3 reads CASSGPDRGGNNQPQHF. The CDR3 DNA reads TGTGCCAGTAGTGGCCCCGACAGGGGGGGGAACAATCAGCCCCAGCATTTT.

The chain uses TRBV5-1 and TRBJ2-3, with 9 positions matching TRBD2. This CDR3 has 16 amino acids. V lost 1 base and J lost 2; bases outside the gene matches: 5. Per the germline V gene, CDR1 is SGHRS and CDR2 is YFSETQ. The CDR3, as DNA: TGCGCCAGCAGCTTGAACCCTAGCGGGACCACAGATACGCAGTATTTT. Residues: CASSLNPSGTTDTQYF.

The chain combines TRBV5-1 with TRBJ1-2; D unclear. Germline V CDR1 and CDR2: SGHRS, YFSETQ. This CDR3 has 14 amino acids. V was trimmed by 0 bases and J by 0 bases, leaving 6 bases between them. The CDR3 protein is CASSLDKANYGYTF. In DNA, the CDR3 is TGCGCCAGCAGCTTGGACAAAGCTAACTATGGCTACACCTTC.

The chain links TRBV7-9 to TRBJ2-5, with D possibly matching TRBD2 (6 bases). CDR3 length: 15 residues. The germline V and J ends were trimmed by 0 bases and 4 bases, with 12 bases remaining between them. In germline, CDR1 is SEHNR, CDR2 FQNEAQ (reference sequence). The CDR3 DNA is TGTGCCAGCAGCTTAGCGGGAGGAAATGTAGAGACCCAGTACTTC. Protein: CASSLAGGNVETQYF.

The rearrangement joins TRBV6-1 to TRBJ2-3; D ambiguous. Germline V lookup: CDR1 MNHNS, CDR2 SASEGT. The CDR3 covers 14 residues. V was clipped by 1 base and J by 0 bases, with 5 bases between them. The CDR3 loop reads CASSEGFSTDTQYF. Here the CDR3 DNA reads TGTGCCAGCAGTGAAGGTTTCAGCACAGATACGCAGTATTTT.

V is TRBV2 and J is TRBJ2-4; no reliable D call. Germline-derived CDR1 and CDR2 are SNHLY and FYNNEI. The CDR3 length is 12 residues. V was shortened by 8 bases and J by 16 bases, with 21 bases between the two germline ends. CDR3 sequence (DNA): TGTGCCAGCCAGCTCAGAGGCACACTAACTTACTTC. Protein sequence: CASQLRGTLTYF.

This clone showed up just a few times. V usage is TRBV6-5 and J usage is TRBJ2-7, with D perhaps TRBD1 (6 bases). The CDR3 is made up of 15 amino acids. The V gene's germline CDR1 is MNHEY and CDR2 SVGAGI. Trimming left V 0 bases short and J 3 bases short, with 12 bases between. The CDR3 DNA is TGTGCCAGCAGTTACTCAGGGGGAATTAACTACGAGCAGTACTTC. The encoded protein is CASSYSGGINYEQYF.

The chain has TRBV5-1 and TRBJ2-5; D remains ambiguous. The CDR3 has 13 amino acids. V shed 2 bases and J shed 3 bases, with 8 bases lying between them. From germline, CDR1 is SGHRS and CDR2 YFSETQ. CDR3 DNA: TGCGCCAGCAGCTTCGTCGGAGAAGAGACCCAGTACTTC. This codes for CASSFVGEETQYF.

The chain joins TRBV29-1 to TRBJ2-2; D may be TRBD2 (6 bases). The CDR3 spans 13 residues. Germline CDR1 SQVTM, CDR2 ANQGSEA. Trimming removed 5 bases from V and 5 bases from J, with 12 bases in between. CDR3 in amino acids: CSVSRGGTGELFF. The CDR3 region has the DNA TGCAGCGTTAGCCGAGGAGGGACCGGGGAGCTGTTTTTT.

The chain combines TRBV11-2 with TRBJ2-1; D unresolved. CDR1 and CDR2 from the germline V gene are SGHAT and FQNNGV. The V and J ends lost 2 bases and 10 bases respectively, with 12 bases between them. The CDR3 length is 13 residues. CDR3 DNA: TGTGCCAGCAGCTTAACTTGGGATAGGGAGCAGTTCTTC. It is translated as CASSLTWDREQFF.

On this clone: This CDR3 is also generated by other DNA sequences in the sample. J is TRBJ1-1 and V is TRBV18; D is possibly TRBD1 (5 bases). This CDR3 is 13 amino acids long. V gave up 3 bases and J gave up 1 base, with 6 bases separating them. CDR1 and CDR2 (germline): KGHSH, LQKENI. The CDR3 DNA is TGTGCCAGCTCACCGGGGCAGAACACTGAAGCTTTCTTT. Translated, it gives CASSPGQNTEAFF.

This clone was detected once. This chain connects TRBV5-1 to TRBJ2-5; the D gene could be TRBD1 or TRBD2 (6 bases each). The germline V gene encodes CDR1 SGHRS and CDR2 YFSETQ. Between the trimmed V and J ends, which lost 4 bases and 3 bases, there was a span of 22 bases. CDR3 length equals 17 residues. CDR3: CASSRRGAKGVEETQYF. CDR3 nucleotide sequence: TGCGCCAGCAGCCGGAGGGGGGCGAAGGGCGTGGAAGAGACCCAGTACTTC.

The chain carries TRBV27 and TRBJ1-5, with a weak D call TRBD1 (6 bases). Germline V gene data show CDR1 as MNHEY and CDR2 as SMNVEV (reference sequence). V lost 3 bases to trimming and J lost 3 bases, with 9 bases between them. CDR3 length: 14 amino acids. This CDR3 reads CASSFQGFNQPQHF. In nucleotides, the CDR3 is TGTGCCAGCAGTTTCCAGGGGTTCAATCAGCCCCAGCATTTT.

The chain employs TRBV6-1 and TRBJ2-2, with TRBD1 matching 9 bases. J lost 7 bases, V lost 1 base, and 13 bases had no gene match. The CDR3 totals 18 residues. Germline values: CDR1 MNHNS, CDR2 SASEGT. CDR3 bases: TGTGCCAGCAGTGAAGGCCAGATTTGGGACAGGGTAGGCGGGGAGCTGTTTTTT. Protein sequence: CASSEGQIWDRVGGELFF.

The chain has TRBV6-1 and TRBJ1-1, with D possibly being TRBD1 (6 bases). Germline lookup yields CDR1 MNHNS and CDR2 SASEGT. CDR3 length: 14 amino acids. V lost 6 bases to trimming and J lost 5 bases, with 16 bases between them. The CDR3 DNA sequence: TGTGCCAGCAGAACAGGGATGGTGTTAACTGAAGCTTTCTTT. Protein sequence: CASRTGMVLTEAFF.

This clone occurred once. The rearrangement links TRBV25-1 to TRBJ2-1; weak D call: TRBD1 (5 bases). The CDR3 has 14 amino acids. V lost 6 bases, J lost 4 bases, and 13 bases lay in between. Per the germline V gene, CDR1 is MGHDK and CDR2 is SYGVNS. The CDR3 spells CASSFSQGYNEQFF. The CDR3 bases are TGTGCCAGCAGCTTCTCTCAGGGATACAATGAGCAGTTCTTC.

The chain recombines TRBV2 with TRBJ1-1, with a weak D call TRBD1 (6 bases). V shed 7 bases and J shed 3 bases, with 12 bases lying between them. The CDR3 contains 13 residues. Germline assignment: CDR1 SNHLY and CDR2 FYNNEI. The CDR3 sequence is CASKIRGDTEAFF. CDR3 bases: TGTGCCAGCAAGATAAGGGGGGACACTGAAGCTTTCTTT.

V and J are TRBV5-1 and TRBJ2-1; TRBD1 matches 9 bases. Losses at the gene ends were 1 base for V and 4 bases for J; bases not matched to a gene: 9. Germline values: CDR1 SGHRS, CDR2 YFSETQ. There are 17 residues in the CDR3. CDR3 protein: CASSLRTGTGSYNEQFF. CDR3 bases: TGCGCCAGCAGCTTGCGGACCGGGACAGGGTCGTACAATGAGCAGTTCTTC. The full variable domain, in which reference TRBV5-1 and TRBJ2-1 provide the parts outside the CDR3, is KAGVTQTPRYLIKTRGQQVTLSCSPISGHRSVSWYQQTPGQGLQFLFEYFSETQRNKGNFPGRFSGRQFSNSRSEMNVSTLELGDSALYLCASSLRTGTGSYNEQFFGPGTRLTVL.

This chain joins TRBV6-6 and TRBJ1-2; D call uncertain. CDR3 size: 14 residues. CDR1 and CDR2 (germline): MNHNY, SVGAGI (reference sequence). Trimming left V 5 bases short and J 6 bases short, with 16 bases between. The CDR3 region is CASSKEVSLHGYTF. As DNA, the CDR3 is TGTGCCAGCAGTAAGGAGGTCAGTCTTCATGGCTACACCTTC.